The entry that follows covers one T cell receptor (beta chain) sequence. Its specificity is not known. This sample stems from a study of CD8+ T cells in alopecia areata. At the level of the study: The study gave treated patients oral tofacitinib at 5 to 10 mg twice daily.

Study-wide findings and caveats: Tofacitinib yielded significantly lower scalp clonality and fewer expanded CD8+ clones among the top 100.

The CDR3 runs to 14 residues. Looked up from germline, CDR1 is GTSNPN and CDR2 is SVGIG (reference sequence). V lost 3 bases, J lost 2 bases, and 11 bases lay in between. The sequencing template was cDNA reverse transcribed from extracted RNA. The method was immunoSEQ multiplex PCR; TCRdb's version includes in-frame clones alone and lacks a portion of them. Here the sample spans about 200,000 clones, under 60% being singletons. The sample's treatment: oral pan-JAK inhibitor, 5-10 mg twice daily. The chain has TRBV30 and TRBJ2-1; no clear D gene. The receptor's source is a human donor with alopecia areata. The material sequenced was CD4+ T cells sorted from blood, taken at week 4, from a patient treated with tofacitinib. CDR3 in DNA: TGTGCCTGGAGACCTACCAATCCCTACAATGAGCAGTTCTTC. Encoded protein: CAWRPTNPYNEQFF. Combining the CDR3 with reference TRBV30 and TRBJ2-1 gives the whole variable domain SQTIHQWPATLVQPVGSPLSLECTVEGTSNPNLYWYRQAAGRGLQLLFYSVGIGQISSEVPQNLSASRPQDRQFILSSKKLLLSDSGFYLCAWRPTNPYNEQFFGPGTRLTVL.